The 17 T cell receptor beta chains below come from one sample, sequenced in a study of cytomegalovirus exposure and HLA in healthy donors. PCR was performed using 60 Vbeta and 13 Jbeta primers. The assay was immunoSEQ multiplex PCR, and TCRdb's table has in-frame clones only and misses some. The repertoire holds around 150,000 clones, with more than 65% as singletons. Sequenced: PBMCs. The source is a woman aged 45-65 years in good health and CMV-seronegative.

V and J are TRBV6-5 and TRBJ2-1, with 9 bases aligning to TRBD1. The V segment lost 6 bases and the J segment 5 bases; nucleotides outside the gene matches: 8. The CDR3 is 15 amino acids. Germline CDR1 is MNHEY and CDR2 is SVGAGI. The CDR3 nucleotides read TGTGCCAGCAGAGATCCGGGACAGGGACACAATGAGCAGTTCTTC. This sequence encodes CASRDPGQGHNEQFF.

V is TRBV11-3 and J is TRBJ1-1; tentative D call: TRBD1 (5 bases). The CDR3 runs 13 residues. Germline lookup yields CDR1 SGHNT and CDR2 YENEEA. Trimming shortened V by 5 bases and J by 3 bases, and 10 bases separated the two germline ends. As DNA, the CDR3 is TGTGCCAGCAGCGCGGGACCTGACACTGAAGCTTTCTTT. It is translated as CASSAGPDTEAFF.

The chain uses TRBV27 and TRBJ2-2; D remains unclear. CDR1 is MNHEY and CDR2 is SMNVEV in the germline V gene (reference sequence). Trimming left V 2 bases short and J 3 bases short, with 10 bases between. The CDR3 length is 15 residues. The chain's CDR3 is CASSLGYQYTGELFF. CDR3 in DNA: TGTGCCAGCAGTTTAGGTTACCAGTACACCGGGGAGCTGTTTTTT.

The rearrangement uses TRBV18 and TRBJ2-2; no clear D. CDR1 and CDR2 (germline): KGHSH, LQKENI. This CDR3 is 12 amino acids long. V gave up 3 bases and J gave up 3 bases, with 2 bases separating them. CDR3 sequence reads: CASSPYTGELFF. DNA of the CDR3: TGTGCCAGCTCACCCTACACCGGGGAGCTGTTTTTT.

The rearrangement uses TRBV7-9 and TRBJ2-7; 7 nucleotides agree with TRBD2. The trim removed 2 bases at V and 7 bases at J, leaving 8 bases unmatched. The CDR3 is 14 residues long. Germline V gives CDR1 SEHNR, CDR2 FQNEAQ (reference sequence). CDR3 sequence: CASSLWLAAGEQYF. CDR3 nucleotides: TGTGCCAGCAGCTTATGGCTAGCGGCGGGTGAGCAGTACTTC.

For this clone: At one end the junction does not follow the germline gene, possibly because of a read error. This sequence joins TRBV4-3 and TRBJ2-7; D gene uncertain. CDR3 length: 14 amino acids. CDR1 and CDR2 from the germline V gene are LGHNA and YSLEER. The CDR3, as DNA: TGCGCCAGCAGCCAAGCTCAGTTCTCCCACGAGCAGTACTTC. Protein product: CASSQAQFSHEQYF.

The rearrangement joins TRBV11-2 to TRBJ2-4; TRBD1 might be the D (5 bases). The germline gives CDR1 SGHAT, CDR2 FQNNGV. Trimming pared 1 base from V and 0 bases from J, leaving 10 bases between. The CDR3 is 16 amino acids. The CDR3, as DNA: TGTGCCAGCAGCTTAGGGCAGACAGTAGCCAAAAACATTCAGTACTTC. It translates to CASSLGQTVAKNIQYF.

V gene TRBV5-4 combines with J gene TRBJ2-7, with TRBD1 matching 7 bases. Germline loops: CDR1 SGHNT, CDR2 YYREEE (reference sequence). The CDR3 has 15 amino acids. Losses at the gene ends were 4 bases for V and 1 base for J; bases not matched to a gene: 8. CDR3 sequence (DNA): TGTGCCAGCAGCGGATCCGGGACAGCATCCTACGAGCAGTACTTC. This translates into CASSGSGTASYEQYF.

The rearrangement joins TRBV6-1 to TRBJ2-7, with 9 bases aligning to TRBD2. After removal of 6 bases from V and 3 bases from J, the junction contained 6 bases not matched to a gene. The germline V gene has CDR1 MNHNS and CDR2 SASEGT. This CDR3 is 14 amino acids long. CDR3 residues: CASSGGGVIYEQYF. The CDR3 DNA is TGTGCCAGCAGCGGCGGGGGGGTCATCTACGAGCAGTACTTC.

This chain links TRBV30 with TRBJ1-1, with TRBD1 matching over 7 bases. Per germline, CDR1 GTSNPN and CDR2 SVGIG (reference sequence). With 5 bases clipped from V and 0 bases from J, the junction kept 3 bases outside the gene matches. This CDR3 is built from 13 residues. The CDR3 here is CAWGGQLNTEAFF. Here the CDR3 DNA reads TGTGCCTGGGGGGGACAGTTGAACACTGAAGCTTTCTTT.

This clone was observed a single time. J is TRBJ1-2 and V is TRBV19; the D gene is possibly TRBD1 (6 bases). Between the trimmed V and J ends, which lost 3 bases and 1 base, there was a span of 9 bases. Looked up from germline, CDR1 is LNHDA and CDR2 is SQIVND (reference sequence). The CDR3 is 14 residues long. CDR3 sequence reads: CASSIQGGNYGYTF. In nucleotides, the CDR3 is TGTGCCAGTAGTATCCAAGGGGGTAACTATGGCTACACCTTC.

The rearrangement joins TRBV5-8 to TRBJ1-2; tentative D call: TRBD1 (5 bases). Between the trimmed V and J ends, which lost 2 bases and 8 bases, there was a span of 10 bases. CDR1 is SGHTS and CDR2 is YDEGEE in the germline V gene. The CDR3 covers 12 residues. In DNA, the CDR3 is TGTGCCAGCAGCTTTGACAGAAGCGGCTACACCTTC. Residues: CASSFDRSGYTF.

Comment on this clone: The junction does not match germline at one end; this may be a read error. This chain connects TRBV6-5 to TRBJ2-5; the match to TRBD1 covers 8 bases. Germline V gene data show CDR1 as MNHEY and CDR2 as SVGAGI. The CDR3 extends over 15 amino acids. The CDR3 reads CASSYSGTGEEAQYF. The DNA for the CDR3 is TGTGCCAGCAGTTACTCCGGGACAGGCGAAGAGGCCCAGTACTTC.

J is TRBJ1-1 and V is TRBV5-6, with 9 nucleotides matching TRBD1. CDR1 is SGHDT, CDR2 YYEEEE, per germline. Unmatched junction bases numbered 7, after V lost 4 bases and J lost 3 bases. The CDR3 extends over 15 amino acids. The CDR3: CASSLQGARDTEAFF. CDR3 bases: TGTGCCAGCAGCCTACAGGGGGCGCGCGACACTGAAGCTTTCTTT.

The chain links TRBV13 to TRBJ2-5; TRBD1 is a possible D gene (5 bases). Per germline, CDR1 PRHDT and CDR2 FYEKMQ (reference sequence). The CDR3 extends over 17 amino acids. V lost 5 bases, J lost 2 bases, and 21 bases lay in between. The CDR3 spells CASSPAHPATDQETQYF. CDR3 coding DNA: TGTGCCAGCAGCCCCGCCCACCCCGCGACAGATCAAGAGACCCAGTACTTC.

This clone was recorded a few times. The CDR3 nucleotides are TGTGCCAGCAGCGGGTCGAACAATCAGCCCCAGCATTTT. Amino acids: CASSGSNNQPQHF. The rearrangement uses TRBV6-1 and TRBJ1-5; D is unclear. Between the trimmed V and J ends, which lost 6 bases and 3 bases, there was a span of 9 bases. The CDR3 loop spans 13 amino acids. Germline V gene data show CDR1 as MNHNS and CDR2 as SASEGT.

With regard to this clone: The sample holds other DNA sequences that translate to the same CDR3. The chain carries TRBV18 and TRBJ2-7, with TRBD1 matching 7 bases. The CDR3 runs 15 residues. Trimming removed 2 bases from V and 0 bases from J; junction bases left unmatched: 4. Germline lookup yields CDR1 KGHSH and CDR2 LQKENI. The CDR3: CASSPGQAHSYEQYF. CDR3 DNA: TGTGCCAGCTCACCAGGACAGGCGCACTCCTACGAGCAGTACTTC.